These 16 T cell receptor beta chains came from one sample sequenced in a study of T cell responses to AZD1222 COVID-19 vaccine. Clones were sequenced by immunoSEQ multiplex PCR, and TCRdb holds only the in-frame ones, with some missing. The sample shows 100,000 or so clones, around 80% of them seen only once. The specimen comprised peripheral blood, sampled on day 0 of AZD1222 vaccination. The receptors here all came from an adult in good health.

This clone was observed once. The chain carries TRBV5-5 and TRBJ1-2, with D tentatively TRBD1 (5 bases). V was pared by 6 bases and J by 6 bases, with 12 bases between. Germline-derived CDR1 and CDR2 are SGHKS and YYEKEE (reference sequence). CDR3 size: 12 residues. The CDR3 bases are TGTGCCAGCAAACTGGGGGGTAATGGCTACACCTTC. Protein: CASKLGGNGYTF. Combining the CDR3 with reference TRBV5-5 and TRBJ1-2 gives the whole variable domain DAGVTQSPTHLIKTRGQQVTLRCSPISGHKSVSWYQQVLGQGPQFIFQYYEKEERGRGNFPDRFSARQFPNYSSELNVNALLLGDSALYLCASKLGGNGYTFGSGTRLTVV.

The genes are TRBV3-1 (or the pseudogene TRBV3-2) and TRBJ2-2, with TRBD1 as a possible D gene (7 bases). The CDR3 is 14 amino acids. V lost 4 bases, J lost 7 bases, and 13 bases lay in between. In germline, CDR1 is LGHDT, CDR2 YNNKEL (reference sequence). In DNA, the CDR3 is TGTGCCAGCAGCCGACAGGGAGGCATCGGGGAGCTGTTTTTT. Translated, it gives CASSRQGGIGELFF.

The gene calls are TRBV18 and TRBJ1-1; D is uncertain. The CDR3 length is 13 residues. Trimming removed 0 bases at V and 3 bases at J, with 5 bases between. Germline V gene sequence: CDR1 KGHSH, CDR2 LQKENI. Here the CDR3 reads CASSPPTYTEAFF. DNA for the CDR3: TGTGCCAGCTCACCACCTACCTACACTGAAGCTTTCTTT.

The chain combines TRBV24-1 with TRBJ1-3; 7 bases map to TRBD1. Losses at the gene ends were 10 bases for V and 3 bases for J; bases not matched to a gene: 8. This CDR3 is built from 14 residues. Germline-derived CDR1 and CDR2 are KGHDR and SFDVKD. CDR3 region: CATHDGDSGNTIYF. CDR3 nucleotides: TGTGCCACTCATGACGGGGACAGTGGAAACACCATATATTTT.

The chain combines TRBV9 with TRBJ2-7; D gene ambiguous. The CDR3 sequence is 13 residues long. Germline lookup yields CDR1 SGDLS and CDR2 YYNGEE. V dropped 0 bases and J dropped 6 bases, with 10 bases sitting between them. The CDR3 bases are TGTGCCAGCAGCGTAGGTCTCCCAGGCGAGCAGTACTTC. Encoded protein: CASSVGLPGEQYF.

The CDR3 nucleotides read TGTGCCAGCGCAACGGTGGTGGGCCACGAGCAGTACTTC. Its protein product is CASATVVGHEQYF. The V call is TRBV6-5, the J call TRBJ2-7; no definite D call. The CDR3 covers 13 residues. Trimming left V 8 bases short and J 5 bases short, with 16 bases between. Germline V lookup: CDR1 MNHEY, CDR2 SVGAGI.

The genes are TRBV4-1 and TRBJ2-3, with D maybe TRBD2 (5 bases). Germline assignment: CDR1 MGHRA and CDR2 YSYEKL. Trimming cost V 1 base and J 5 bases, with 10 bases left between them. This CDR3 is 14 amino acids long. The CDR3 loop reads CASSQGQAGDTQYF. The CDR3 coding sequence is TGCGCCAGCAGCCAAGGGCAGGCGGGAGATACGCAGTATTTT.

The J gene is TRBJ2-7, the V gene TRBV7-9, with D possibly being TRBD1 (5 bases). V gave up 5 bases and J gave up 6 bases, with 11 bases separating them. Germline CDR1 SEHNR, CDR2 FQNEAQ (reference sequence). The length of the CDR3 is 12 residues. The CDR3 DNA is TGTGCCAGCAGCAAGGACACCTTCGAGCAGTACTTC. As protein: CASSKDTFEQYF.

As DNA, the CDR3 is TGTGCCAGCAGTCGCACCCCCGGGACAGGGACATACGAGCAGTACTTC. This encodes CASSRTPGTGTYEQYF. The chain combines TRBV6-2 or TRBV6-3 with TRBJ2-7, with 9 bases matching TRBD1. The CDR3 contains 16 residues. CDR1 is MNHEY and CDR2 is SVGEGT in the germline V gene. V lost 5 bases and J lost 4; bases outside the gene matches: 12.

The chain combines TRBV21-1 with TRBJ2-7. TRBV21-1 is designated a pseudogene. This CDR3 is 15 amino acids long. As DNA, the CDR3 is TGTGCCAGCAGCAAAGCTCAAGGGAATTACTACGAGCAGTACTTC. Its translation: CASSKAQGNYYEQYF.

The chain has TRBV7-2 and TRBJ1-2, with unresolved D. Trimming left V 3 bases short and J 2 bases short, with 7 bases between. CDR1 is SGHTA, CDR2 FQGNSA, per germline. The CDR3 consists of 13 residues. CDR3 loop: CASSFSTNYGYTF. In DNA, the CDR3 is TGTGCCAGCAGCTTCTCGACCAACTATGGCTACACCTTC. The whole variable domain, remainder taken from reference TRBV7-2 and TRBJ1-2, is GAGVSQSPSNKVTEKGKDVELRCDPISGHTALYWYRQSLGQGLEFLIYFQGNSAPDKSGLPSDRFSAERTGGSVSTLTIQRTQQEDSAVYLCASSFSTNYGYTFGSGTRLTVV.

This chain connects TRBV5-4 to TRBJ1-4; 9 nucleotides match TRBD1. Germline CDR1 is SGHNT and CDR2 is YYREEE (reference sequence). Germline trimming cut 0 bases from V and 5 bases from J; bases unmatched to any gene: 5. The CDR3 is made up of 16 amino acids. This CDR3 reads CASSLDPGTGNEKLFF. The DNA for the CDR3 is TGTGCCAGCAGCTTGGACCCCGGGACAGGGAATGAAAAACTGTTTTTT. The full variable domain, completed using reference TRBV5-4 and TRBJ1-4, is ETGVTQSPTHLIKTRGQQVTLRCSSQSGHNTVSWYQQALGQGPQFIFQYYREEENGRGNFPPRFSGLQFPNYSSELNVNALELDDSALYLCASSLDPGTGNEKLFFGSGTQLSVL.

The CDR3, as DNA: TGTGCCAGCAGCCGATATTCCTCAGAGACCCAGTACTTC. Amino acids: CASSRYSSETQYF. The chain has TRBV5-4 and TRBJ2-5; D not resolved. The CDR3 loop spans 13 amino acids. Germline CDR1 is SGHNT and CDR2 is YYREEE (reference sequence). Trimming took off 4 bases at V and 4 bases at J, with 11 bases between the two ends.

The chain combines TRBV12-3 or TRBV12-4 with TRBJ1-1; D unresolved. Deletions cut 4 bases from V and 1 base from J, with 7 bases between. The CDR3 length is 13 residues. CDR3 protein: CASSSRPNTEAFF. The CDR3 DNA reads TGTGCCAGCAGTTCCCGACCGAACACTGAAGCTTTCTTT.

This chain uses TRBV2 with TRBJ2-1; 11 bases fit TRBD2. Germline loops: CDR1 SNHLY, CDR2 FYNNEI. There are 15 residues in the CDR3. V lost 5 bases, J lost 4 bases, and 4 bases stayed unmatched. The CDR3 here is CASSYSGGAYNEQFF. The CDR3 coding sequence is TGTGCCAGCAGTTATAGCGGGGGGGCTTACAATGAGCAGTTCTTC.

The chain is built from TRBV24-1 and TRBJ1-2; no clear D. V was trimmed by 9 bases and J by 2 bases, leaving 15 bases between them. This CDR3 is 14 amino acids long. Looked up from germline, CDR1 is KGHDR and CDR2 is SFDVKD. For the CDR3, the DNA is TGTGCCACCCCTGTAACGACCGACAACTATGGCTACACCTTC. Its translation is CATPVTTDNYGYTF.